The T cell receptor (beta chain) under discussion was sequenced for a study of blood T cell repertoires in COVID-19. The overall study: The samples span acute and convalescent COVID-19 from the United States, Italy and Spain. Sources were T cells, B-cell-depleted T cells, or PBMCs; the material itself was cDNA or gDNA.

Trimming removed 1 base at V and 4 bases at J, with 10 bases between. Germline V CDR1 and CDR2: ENHRY, SYGVKD. The CDR3 has 14 residues. Original data processing: By means of reference gene primer amplification, nucleated cell counts were estimated. Method: immunoSEQ multiplex PCR; TCRdb's copy keeps in-frame clones and lacks some. That table furnishes V, J and clone size, whereas the DNA furnished D and trimming. The sample holds some 230,000 clones, 85% seen once. The chain has TRBV10-3 and TRBJ1-2; D gene unclear. The sequenced sample consisted of peripheral blood. This sequence originates from a middle-aged man with acute or convalescent COVID-19. The CDR3 sequence: CAISEFWGGYGYTF. DNA of the CDR3: TGTGCCATCAGTGAGTTCTGGGGAGGCTATGGCTACACCTTC.